This T cell receptor (beta chain) derives from a study of T cell changes during pregnancy in multiple sclerosis. Germline V gene sequence: CDR1 SNHLY, CDR2 FYNNEI. Trimming cost V 8 bases and J 6 bases, with 8 bases left between them. The CDR3 runs to 11 residues. The assay was immunoSEQ multiplex PCR, and TCRdb's table has in-frame clones only and misses some. The sample has about 87,000 clones; 90% to 95% are singletons. V is TRBV2 and J is TRBJ2-1; perhaps TRBD2 as D (5 bases). Sequencing used peripheral blood, obtained in the third trimester of pregnancy. This receptor was obtained from a female donor in good health, enrolled as a control in a pregnancy study. For the CDR3, the DNA is TGTGCCAGCTTAGAGGGCAATGAGCAGTTCTTC. Amino acid sequence: CASLEGNEQFF.